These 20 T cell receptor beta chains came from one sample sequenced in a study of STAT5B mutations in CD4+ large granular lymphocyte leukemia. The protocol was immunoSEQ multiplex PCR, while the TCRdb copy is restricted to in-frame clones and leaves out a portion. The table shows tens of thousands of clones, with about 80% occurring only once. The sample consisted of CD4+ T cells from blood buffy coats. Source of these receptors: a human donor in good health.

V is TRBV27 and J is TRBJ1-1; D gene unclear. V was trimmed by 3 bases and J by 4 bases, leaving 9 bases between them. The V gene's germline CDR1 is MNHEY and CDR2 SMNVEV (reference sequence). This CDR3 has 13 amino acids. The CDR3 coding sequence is TGTGCCAGCAGTTTCGACCGGGGCACTGAAGCTTTCTTT. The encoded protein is CASSFDRGTEAFF.

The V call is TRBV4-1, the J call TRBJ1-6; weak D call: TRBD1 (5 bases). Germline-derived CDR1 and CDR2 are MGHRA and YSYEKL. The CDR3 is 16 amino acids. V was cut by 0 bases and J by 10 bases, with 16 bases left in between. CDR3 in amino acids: CASSQDSRGPGSPLHF. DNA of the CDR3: TGCGCCAGCAGCCAAGATAGCAGAGGTCCAGGGTCACCCCTCCACTTT.

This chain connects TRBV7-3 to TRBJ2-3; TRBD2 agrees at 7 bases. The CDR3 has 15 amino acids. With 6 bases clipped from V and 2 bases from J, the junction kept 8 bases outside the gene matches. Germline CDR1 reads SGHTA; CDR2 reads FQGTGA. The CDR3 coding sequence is TGTGCCAGCAGTCTCAGGCGGGGGACCACAGATACGCAGTATTTT. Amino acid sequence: CASSLRRGTTDTQYF.

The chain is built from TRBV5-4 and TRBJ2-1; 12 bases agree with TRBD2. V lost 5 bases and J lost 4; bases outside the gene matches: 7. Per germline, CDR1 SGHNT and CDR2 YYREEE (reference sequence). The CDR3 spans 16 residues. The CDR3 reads CASSERTSGIYNEQFF. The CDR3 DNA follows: TGTGCCAGCAGTGAGAGGACTAGCGGGATATACAATGAGCAGTTCTTC.

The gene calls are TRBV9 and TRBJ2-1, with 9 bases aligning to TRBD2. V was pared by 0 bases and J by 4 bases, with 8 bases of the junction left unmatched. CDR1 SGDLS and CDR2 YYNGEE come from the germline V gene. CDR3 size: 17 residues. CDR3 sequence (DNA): TGTGCCAGCAGCGTAGGTGGGGCTAGCGGGGCGTACAATGAGCAGTTCTTC. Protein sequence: CASSVGGASGAYNEQFF.

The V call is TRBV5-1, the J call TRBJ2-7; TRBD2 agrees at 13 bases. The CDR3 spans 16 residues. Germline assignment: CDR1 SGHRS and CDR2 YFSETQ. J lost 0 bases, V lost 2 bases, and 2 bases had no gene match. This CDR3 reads CASSLLAGGSSYEQYF. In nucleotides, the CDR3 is TGCGCCAGCAGCTTACTAGCGGGGGGGAGCTCCTACGAGCAGTACTTC.

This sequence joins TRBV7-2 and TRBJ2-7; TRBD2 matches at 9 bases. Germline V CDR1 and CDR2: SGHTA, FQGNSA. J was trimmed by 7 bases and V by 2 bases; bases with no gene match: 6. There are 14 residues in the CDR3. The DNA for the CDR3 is TGTGCCAGCAGCTTACGGGGCGGGGGGGAAGAGCAGTACTTC. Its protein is CASSLRGGGEEQYF.

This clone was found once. CDR3 sequence: CASSEAGGANVLTF. DNA of the CDR3: TGTGCCAGCAGTGAGGCTGGTGGGGCCAACGTCCTGACTTTC. The J gene is TRBJ2-6, the V gene TRBV2, with D uncertain. The CDR3 spans 14 residues. The V gene's germline CDR1 is SNHLY and CDR2 FYNNEI. V gave up 3 bases and J gave up 3 bases, with 6 bases separating them.

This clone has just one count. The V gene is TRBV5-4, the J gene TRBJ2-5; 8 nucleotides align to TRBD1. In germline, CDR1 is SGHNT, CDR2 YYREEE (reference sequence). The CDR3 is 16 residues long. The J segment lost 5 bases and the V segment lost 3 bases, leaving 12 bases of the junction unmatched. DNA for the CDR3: TGTGCCAGCAGCTCGGTCGGGCAGGGGGCCTGGGAGACCCAGTACTTC. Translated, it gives CASSSVGQGAWETQYF.

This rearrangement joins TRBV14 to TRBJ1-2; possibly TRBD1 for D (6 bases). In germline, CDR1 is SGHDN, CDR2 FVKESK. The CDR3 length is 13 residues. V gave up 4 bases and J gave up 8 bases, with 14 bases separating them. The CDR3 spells CASSPFTGKGYTF. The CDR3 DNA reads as TGTGCCAGCAGCCCCTTTACAGGGAAAGGCTACACCTTC.

This CDR3 reads CSNSRYSNQPQHF. CDR3 in DNA: TGTTCGAACAGCAGATATAGCAATCAGCCCCAGCATTTT. The rearrangement links TRBV12-2 to TRBJ1-5; TRBD1, the table's D call, lacks a check against the DNA. TRBV12-2 represents a pseudogene. The CDR3 is 13 amino acids.

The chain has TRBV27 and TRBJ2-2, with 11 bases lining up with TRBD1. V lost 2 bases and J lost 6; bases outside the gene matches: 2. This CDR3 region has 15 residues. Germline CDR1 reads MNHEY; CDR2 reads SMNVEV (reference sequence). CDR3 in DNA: TGTGCCAGCAGTTTACCGGGACAGGGGGCCGGGGAGCTGTTTTTT. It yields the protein CASSLPGQGAGELFF.

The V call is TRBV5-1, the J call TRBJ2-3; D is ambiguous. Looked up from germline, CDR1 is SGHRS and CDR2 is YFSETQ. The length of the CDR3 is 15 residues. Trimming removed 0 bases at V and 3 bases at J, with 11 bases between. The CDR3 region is CASSLEVLRTDTQYF. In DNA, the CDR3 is TGCGCCAGCAGCTTGGAAGTTCTGAGGACAGATACGCAGTATTTT. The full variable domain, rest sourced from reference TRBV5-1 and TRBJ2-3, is KAGVTQTPRYLIKTRGQQVTLSCSPISGHRSVSWYQQTPGQGLQFLFEYFSETQRNKGNFPGRFSGRQFSNSRSEMNVSTLELGDSALYLCASSLEVLRTDTQYFGPGTRLTVL.

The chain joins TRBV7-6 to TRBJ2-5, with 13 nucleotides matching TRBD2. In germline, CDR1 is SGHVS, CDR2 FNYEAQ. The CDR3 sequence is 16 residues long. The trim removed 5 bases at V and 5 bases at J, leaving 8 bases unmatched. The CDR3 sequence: CASSVTSGGAGETQYF. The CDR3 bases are TGTGCCAGCAGCGTCACTAGCGGGGGGGCCGGGGAGACCCAGTACTTC. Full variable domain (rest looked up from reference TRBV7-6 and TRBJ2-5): GAGVSQSPRYKVTKRGQDVALRCDPISGHVSLYWYRQALGQGPEFLTYFNYEAQQDKSGLPNDRFSAERPEGSISTLTIQRTEQRDSAMYRCASSVTSGGAGETQYFGPGTRLLVL.

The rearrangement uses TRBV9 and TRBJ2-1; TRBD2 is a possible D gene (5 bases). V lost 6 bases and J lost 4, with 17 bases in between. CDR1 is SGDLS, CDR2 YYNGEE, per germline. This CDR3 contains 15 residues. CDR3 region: CASTKESGPYNEQFF. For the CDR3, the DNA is TGTGCCAGCACCAAAGAGAGCGGTCCTTACAATGAGCAGTTCTTC. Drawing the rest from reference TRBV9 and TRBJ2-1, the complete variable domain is DSGVTQTPKHLITATGQRVTLRCSPRSGDLSVYWYQQSLDQGLQFLIQYYNGEERAKGNILERFSAQQFPDLHSELNLSSLELGDSALYFCASTKESGPYNEQFFGPGTRLTVL.

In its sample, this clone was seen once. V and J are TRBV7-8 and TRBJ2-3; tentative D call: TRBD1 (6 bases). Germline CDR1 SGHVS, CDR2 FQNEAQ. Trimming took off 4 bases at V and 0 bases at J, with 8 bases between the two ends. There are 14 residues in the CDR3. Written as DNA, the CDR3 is TGTGCCAGCAGCTCAGGGACAAGCACAGATACGCAGTATTTT. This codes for CASSSGTSTDTQYF.

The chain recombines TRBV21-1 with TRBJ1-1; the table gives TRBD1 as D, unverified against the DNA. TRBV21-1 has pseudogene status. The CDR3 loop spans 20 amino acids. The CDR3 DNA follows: TGTGCCAGCAGCAAAGAAGGCGGGCCCGGGACAGCATATCTGGTTACTGAAGCTTTCTTT. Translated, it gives CASSKEGGPGTAYLVTEAFF.

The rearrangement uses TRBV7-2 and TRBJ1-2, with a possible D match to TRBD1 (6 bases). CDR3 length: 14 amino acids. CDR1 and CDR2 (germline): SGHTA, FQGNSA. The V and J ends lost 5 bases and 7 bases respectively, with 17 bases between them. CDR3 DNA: TGTGCCAGCAGCGGTCAGGGGTCAAAAGGTGGCTACACCTTC. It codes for CASSGQGSKGGYTF.

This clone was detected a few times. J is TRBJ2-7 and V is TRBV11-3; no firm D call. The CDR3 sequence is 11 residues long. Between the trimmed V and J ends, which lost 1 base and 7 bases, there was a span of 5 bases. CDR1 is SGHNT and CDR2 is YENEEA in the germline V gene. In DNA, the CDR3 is TGTGCCAGCAGCTTAGGACGGGAGCAGTACTTC. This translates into CASSLGREQYF.

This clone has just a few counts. CDR3: CASRRGVTGELFF. The CDR3 coding sequence is TGTGCCAGCAGAAGAGGAGTCACCGGGGAGCTGTTTTTT. This chain uses TRBV2 with TRBJ2-2, with D unresolved. Trimming cost V 6 bases and J 4 bases, with 9 bases left between them. CDR3 size: 13 residues. In germline, CDR1 is SNHLY, CDR2 FYNNEI.